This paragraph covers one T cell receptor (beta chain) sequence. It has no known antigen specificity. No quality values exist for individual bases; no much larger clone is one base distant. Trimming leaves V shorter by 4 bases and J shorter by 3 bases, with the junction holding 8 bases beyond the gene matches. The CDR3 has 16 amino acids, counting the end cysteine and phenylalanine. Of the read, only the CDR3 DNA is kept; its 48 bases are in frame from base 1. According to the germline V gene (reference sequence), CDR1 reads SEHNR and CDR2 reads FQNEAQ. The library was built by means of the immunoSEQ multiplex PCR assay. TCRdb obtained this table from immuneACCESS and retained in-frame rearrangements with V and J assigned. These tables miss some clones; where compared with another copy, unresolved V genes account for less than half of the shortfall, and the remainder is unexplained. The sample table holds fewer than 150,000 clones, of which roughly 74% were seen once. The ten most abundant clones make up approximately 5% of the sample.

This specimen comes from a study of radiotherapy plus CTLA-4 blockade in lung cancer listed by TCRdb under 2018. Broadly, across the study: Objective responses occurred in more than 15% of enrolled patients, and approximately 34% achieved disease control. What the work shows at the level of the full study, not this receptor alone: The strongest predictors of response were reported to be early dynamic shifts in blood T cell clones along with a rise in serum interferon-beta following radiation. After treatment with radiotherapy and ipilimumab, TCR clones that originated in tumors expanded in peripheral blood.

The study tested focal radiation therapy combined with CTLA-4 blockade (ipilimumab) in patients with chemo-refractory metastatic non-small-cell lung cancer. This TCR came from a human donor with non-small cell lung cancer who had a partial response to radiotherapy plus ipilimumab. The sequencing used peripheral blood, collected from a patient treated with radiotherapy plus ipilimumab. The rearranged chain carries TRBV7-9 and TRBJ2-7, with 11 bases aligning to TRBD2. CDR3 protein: CASSSNLAGGSYEQYF. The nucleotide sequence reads TGTGCCAGCAGCTCCAATCTAGCGGGAGGTAGCTACGAGCAGTACTTC.